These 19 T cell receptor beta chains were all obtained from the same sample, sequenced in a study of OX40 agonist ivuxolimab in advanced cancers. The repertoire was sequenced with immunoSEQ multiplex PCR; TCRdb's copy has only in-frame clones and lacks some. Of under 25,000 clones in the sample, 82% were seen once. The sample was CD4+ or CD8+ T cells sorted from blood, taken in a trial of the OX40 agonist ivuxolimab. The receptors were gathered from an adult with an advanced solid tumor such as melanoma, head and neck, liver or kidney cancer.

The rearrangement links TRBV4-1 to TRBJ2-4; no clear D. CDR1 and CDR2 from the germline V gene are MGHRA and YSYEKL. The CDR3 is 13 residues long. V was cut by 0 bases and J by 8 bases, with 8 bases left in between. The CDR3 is CASSQDVEHIQYF. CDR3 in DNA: TGCGCCAGCAGCCAAGATGTAGAACACATTCAGTACTTC.

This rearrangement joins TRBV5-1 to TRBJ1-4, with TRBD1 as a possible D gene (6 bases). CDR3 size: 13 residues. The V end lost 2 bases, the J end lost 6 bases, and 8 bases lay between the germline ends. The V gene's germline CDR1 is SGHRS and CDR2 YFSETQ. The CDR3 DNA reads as TGCGCCAGCAGCTTCAACAGGGATGAAAAACTGTTTTTT. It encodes CASSFNRDEKLFF.

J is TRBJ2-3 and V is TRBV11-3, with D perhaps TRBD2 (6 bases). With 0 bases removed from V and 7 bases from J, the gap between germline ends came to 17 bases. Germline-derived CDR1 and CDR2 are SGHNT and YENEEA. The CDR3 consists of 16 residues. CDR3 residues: CASSLDGRDGANTQYF. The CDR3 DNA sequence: TGTGCCAGCAGCTTAGACGGGCGGGATGGGGCTAATACGCAGTATTTT. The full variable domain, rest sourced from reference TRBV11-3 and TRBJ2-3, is EAGVVQSPRYKIIEKKQPVAFWCNPISGHNTLYWYLQNLGQGPELLIRYENEEAVDDSQLPKDRFSAERLKGVDSTLKIQPAELGDSAVYLCASSLDGRDGANTQYFGPGTRLTVL.

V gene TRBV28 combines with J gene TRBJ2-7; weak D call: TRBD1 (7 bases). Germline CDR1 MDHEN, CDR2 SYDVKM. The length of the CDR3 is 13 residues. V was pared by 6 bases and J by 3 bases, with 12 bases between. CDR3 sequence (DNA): TGTGCCAGCAGCAGACAGGGAGGCTACGAGCAGTACTTC. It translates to CASSRQGGYEQYF.

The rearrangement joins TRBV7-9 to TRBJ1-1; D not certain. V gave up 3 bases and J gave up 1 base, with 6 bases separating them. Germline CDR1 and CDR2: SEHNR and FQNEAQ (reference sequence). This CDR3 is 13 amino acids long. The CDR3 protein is CASSFISNTEAFF. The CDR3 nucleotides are TGTGCCAGCAGCTTCATATCGAACACTGAAGCTTTCTTT.

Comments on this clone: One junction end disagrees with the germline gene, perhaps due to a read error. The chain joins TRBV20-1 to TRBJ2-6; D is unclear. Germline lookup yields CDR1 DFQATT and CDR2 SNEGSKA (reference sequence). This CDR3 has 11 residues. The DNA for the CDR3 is TGCAGTGCTAGAGATAATAAGGAGACGATTTTC. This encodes CSARDNKETIF.

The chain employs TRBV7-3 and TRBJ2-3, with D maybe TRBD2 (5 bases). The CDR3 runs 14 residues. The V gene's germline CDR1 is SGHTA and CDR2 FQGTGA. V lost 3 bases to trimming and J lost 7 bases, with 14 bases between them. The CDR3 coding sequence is TGTGCCAGCAGCTTCGACTATTACAAAAATACGCAGTATTTT. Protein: CASSFDYYKNTQYF.

As DNA, the CDR3 is TGCGCCAGCAGCGCGGGGGGACAGGGTGTCGATGAGCAGTTCTTC. It is translated as CASSAGGQGVDEQFF. The gene calls are TRBV5-1 and TRBJ2-1; maybe TRBD1 (9 bases). The CDR3 is 15 residues long. Trimming cost V 4 bases and J 8 bases, with 19 bases left between them. The germline V gene encodes CDR1 SGHRS and CDR2 YFSETQ. Full variable domain (outside the CDR3, taken from reference TRBV5-1 and TRBJ2-1): KAGVTQTPRYLIKTRGQQVTLSCSPISGHRSVSWYQQTPGQGLQFLFEYFSETQRNKGNFPGRFSGRQFSNSRSEMNVSTLELGDSALYLCASSAGGQGVDEQFFGPGTRLTVL.

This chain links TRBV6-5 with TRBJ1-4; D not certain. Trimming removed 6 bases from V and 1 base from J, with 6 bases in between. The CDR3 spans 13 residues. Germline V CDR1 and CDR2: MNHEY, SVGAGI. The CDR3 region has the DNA TGTGCCAGCAGACACAAAACTAATGAAAAACTGTTTTTT. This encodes CASRHKTNEKLFF.

CDR3 nucleotides: TGTGCCAGCAGTTACAAGGGGTATGGCTACACCTTC. Its translation is CASSYKGYGYTF. The V call is TRBV6-5, the J call TRBJ1-2, with D possibly matching TRBD1 (5 bases). CDR3 length: 12 amino acids. CDR1 and CDR2 (germline): MNHEY, SVGAGI. V was trimmed by 2 bases and J by 5 bases, leaving 6 bases between them.

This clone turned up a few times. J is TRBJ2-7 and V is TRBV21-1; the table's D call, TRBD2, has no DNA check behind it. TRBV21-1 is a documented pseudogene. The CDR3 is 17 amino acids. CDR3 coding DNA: TGTGCCAGCAGCAAATATGGACTAGCGGGAGGTTCCTACGAGCAGTACTTC. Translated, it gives CASSKYGLAGGSYEQYF.

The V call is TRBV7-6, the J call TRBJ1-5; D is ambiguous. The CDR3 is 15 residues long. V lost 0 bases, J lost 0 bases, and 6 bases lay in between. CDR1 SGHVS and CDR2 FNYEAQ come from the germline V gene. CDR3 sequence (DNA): TGTGCCAGCAGCTTAGCACAGCATAGCAATCAGCCCCAGCATTTT. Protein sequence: CASSLAQHSNQPQHF.

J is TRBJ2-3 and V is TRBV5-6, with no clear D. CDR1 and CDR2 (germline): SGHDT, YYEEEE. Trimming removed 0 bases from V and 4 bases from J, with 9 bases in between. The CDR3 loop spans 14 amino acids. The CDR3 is CASSLEGLPDTQYF. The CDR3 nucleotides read TGTGCCAGCAGCTTGGAGGGTTTGCCAGATACGCAGTATTTT.

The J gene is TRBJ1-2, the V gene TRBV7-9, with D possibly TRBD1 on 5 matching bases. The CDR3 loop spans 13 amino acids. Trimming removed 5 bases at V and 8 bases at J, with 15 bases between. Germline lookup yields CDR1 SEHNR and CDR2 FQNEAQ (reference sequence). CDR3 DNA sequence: TGTGCCAGCAGCCGGCCAGGGCTGGGGGGCTACACCTTC. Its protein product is CASSRPGLGGYTF.

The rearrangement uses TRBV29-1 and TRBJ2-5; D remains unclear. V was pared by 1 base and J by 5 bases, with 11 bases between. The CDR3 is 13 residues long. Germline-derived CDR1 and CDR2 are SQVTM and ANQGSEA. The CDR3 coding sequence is TGCAGCGTTGAAGTGATAGGGCTGGAGACCCAGTACTTC. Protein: CSVEVIGLETQYF.

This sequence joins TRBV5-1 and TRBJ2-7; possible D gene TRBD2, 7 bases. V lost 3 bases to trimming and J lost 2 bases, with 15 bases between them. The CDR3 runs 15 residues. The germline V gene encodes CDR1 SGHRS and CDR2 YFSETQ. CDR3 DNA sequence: TGCGCCAGCAGCTCTCGGGGGGCCGATACCTACGAGCAGTACTTC. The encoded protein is CASSSRGADTYEQYF.

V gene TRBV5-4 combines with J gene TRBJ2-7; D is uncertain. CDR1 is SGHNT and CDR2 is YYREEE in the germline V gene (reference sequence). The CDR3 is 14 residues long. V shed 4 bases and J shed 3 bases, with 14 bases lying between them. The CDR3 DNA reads TGTGCCAGCAGCCTAAAGGTGGGCAGCTACGAGCAGTACTTC. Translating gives CASSLKVGSYEQYF.

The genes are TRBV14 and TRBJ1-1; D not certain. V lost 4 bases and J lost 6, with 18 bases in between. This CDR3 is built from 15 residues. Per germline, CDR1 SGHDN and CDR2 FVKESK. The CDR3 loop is CASSPLGREGPEAFF. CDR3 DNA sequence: TGTGCCAGCAGCCCCCTTGGGAGGGAAGGCCCTGAAGCTTTCTTT.

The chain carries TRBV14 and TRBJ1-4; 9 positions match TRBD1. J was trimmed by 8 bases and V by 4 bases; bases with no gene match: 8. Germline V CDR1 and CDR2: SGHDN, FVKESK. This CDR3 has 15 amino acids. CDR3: CASSRNRGRGEKLFF. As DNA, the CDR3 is TGTGCCAGCAGCCGCAACAGGGGGCGTGGGGAAAAACTGTTTTTT.